Following are 13 T cell receptor beta chains from one sample sequenced in a study of T-cell memory formation after mild COVID-19. In TCRdb, the 5' RACE reads were re-called with MiXCR into one record per CDR3 protein. The data hold some 490,000 distinct CDR3 sequences, with approximately 18% observed a single time. The sample taken for sequencing was PBMCs or a T cell subset sorted from them (not recorded which). These receptors were collected from an adult woman who had mild COVID-19 (a few samples of this study predate the infection). Cell type and time point are not known.

This clonotype was seen a handful of times. V gene TRBV5-4 combines with J gene TRBJ1-4; D possibly corresponds to TRBD1 (5 bases). Trimming left V 2 bases short and J 7 bases short, with 15 bases between. The germline V gene encodes CDR1 SGHNT and CDR2 YYREEE (reference sequence). The CDR3 spans 15 residues. The CDR3 spells CASSFNGARGEKLFF. The DNA of the CDR3 is TGTGCCAGCAGCTTCAACGGGGCTCGTGGTGAAAAACTGTTTTTT.

The gene calls are TRBV15 and TRBJ2-3, with D uncertain. V was shortened by 1 base and J by 2 bases, with 10 bases between the two germline ends. CDR1 LNHNV and CDR2 YYDKDF come from the germline V gene (reference sequence). The CDR3 covers 15 residues. This CDR3 is CATSRGRTYTDTQYF. CDR3 sequence (DNA): TGTGCCACCAGCAGAGGTCGGACCTACACAGATACGCAGTATTTT.

This clonotype has more than one count but fewer than ten. J is TRBJ2-3 and V is TRBV7-3; D possibly corresponds to TRBD2 (5 bases). The CDR3 contains 14 residues. Trimming left V 5 bases short and J 0 bases short, with 9 bases between. Per the germline V gene, CDR1 is SGHTA and CDR2 is FQGTGA. The CDR3 DNA reads as TGTGCCAGCAGCCCCGGGAAGAGCACAGATACGCAGTATTTT. Translating gives CASSPGKSTDTQYF.

There are a few counts of this clonotype. In nucleotides, the CDR3 is TGCAGCGTTGAAAAGGTGGCAGACGCTTTCTTT. It yields the protein CSVEKVADAFF. The chain joins TRBV29-1 to TRBJ1-1, with no clear D. CDR1 is SQVTM, CDR2 ANQGSEA, per germline. The CDR3 totals 11 residues. V was trimmed by 2 bases and J by 11 bases, leaving 12 bases between them. Looking up the rest from reference TRBV29-1 and TRBJ1-1 gives the full variable domain: SAVISQKPSRDICQRGTSLTIQCQVDSQVTMMFWYRQQPGQSLTLIATANQGSEATYESGFVIDKFPISRPNLTFSTLTVSNMSPEDSSIYLCSVEKVADAFFGQGTRLTVV.

This chain uses TRBV7-3 with TRBJ2-7, with a tentative D call TRBD2 (6 bases). Trimming pared 6 bases from V and 4 bases from J, leaving 13 bases between. This CDR3 region has 13 residues. Per germline, CDR1 SGHTA and CDR2 FQGTGA. CDR3 in amino acids: CASRSAGGYEQYF. In nucleotides, the CDR3 is TGTGCCAGCAGATCCGCTGGGGGGTACGAGCAGTACTTC.

The V gene is TRBV7-2, the J gene TRBJ2-2, with D perhaps TRBD1 or TRBD2 (5 bases each). Trimming left V 5 bases short and J 6 bases short, with 19 bases between. This CDR3 is built from 16 residues. Germline values: CDR1 SGHTA, CDR2 FQGNSA. The CDR3 nucleotides read TGTGCCAGCAGCCCGAGGGGAGTCAGTCCTTCCGGGGAGCTGTTTTTT. It encodes CASSPRGVSPSGELFF.

This clonotype was counted a few times. The chain combines TRBV7-8 with TRBJ2-1; D is unresolved. Germline CDR1 and CDR2: SGHVS and FQNEAQ. This CDR3 spans 11 amino acids. With 5 bases removed from V and 9 bases from J, the gap between germline ends came to 8 bases. The CDR3 sequence: CASSMFGEQFF. For the CDR3, the DNA is TGTGCCAGCAGCATGTTTGGTGAGCAGTTCTTC.

This clonotype has only one observation. The gene calls are TRBV3-1 and TRBJ2-1; 9 bases agree with TRBD2. The germline gives CDR1 LGHDT, CDR2 YNNKEL (reference sequence). The CDR3 is 17 amino acids. V gave up 0 bases and J gave up 5 bases; unmatched junction bases: 8. CDR3 loop: CASSQERKAGGHNEQFF. The CDR3 coding sequence is TGTGCCAGCAGCCAAGAACGCAAAGCGGGGGGTCACAATGAGCAGTTCTTC.

There are a few counts of this clonotype. The CDR3 sequence is CASSLIRDSITDTQYF. The CDR3 DNA is TGTGCCAGCAGCTTAATCCGGGACTCCATCACAGATACGCAGTATTTT. V and J are TRBV7-6 and TRBJ2-3; D might be TRBD2 (6 bases). The CDR3 has 16 amino acids. Germline lookup yields CDR1 SGHVS and CDR2 FNYEAQ. The ends were cut back, 2 bases at V and 2 bases at J, with 14 bases in the middle.

This clonotype was detected a few times. This rearrangement joins TRBV7-9 to TRBJ2-3, with 7 bases fitting TRBD2. The V gene's germline CDR1 is SEHNR and CDR2 FQNEAQ (reference sequence). This CDR3 region has 14 residues. Trimming took 3 bases from V and 5 from J; bases not matched to a gene: 5. The CDR3 is CASSFRRELDTQYF. The CDR3 bases are TGTGCCAGCAGCTTCCGGCGGGAGTTAGATACGCAGTATTTT.

In its sample, this clonotype was seen a few times. The rearrangement links TRBV7-9 to TRBJ2-4; 10 nucleotides line up with TRBD1. With V trimmed by 5 bases and J by 7 bases, 20 bases remained unmatched. Looked up from germline, CDR1 is SEHNR and CDR2 is FQNEAQ (reference sequence). The CDR3 has 19 amino acids. DNA of the CDR3: TGTGCCAGCAGCACCTTTCGACAGGGGGCCAACCCAGGGTACAACATTCAGTACTTC. Protein: CASSTFRQGANPGYNIQYF.

There are a few counts of this clonotype. The V and J genes are TRBV12-3 or TRBV12-4 and TRBJ2-1; the D is unclear. The V end was cut by 1 base, the J end by 13 bases, with 17 bases between. CDR3 length: 14 residues. The CDR3 DNA follows: TGTGCCAGCAGTTTAGGGGTTGGCCGTGGAAACCAGTTCTTC. Its protein is CASSLGVGRGNQFF.

The chain couples TRBV20-1 to TRBJ2-3; 8 nucleotides match TRBD2. The CDR3 has 15 amino acids. Germline V lookup: CDR1 DFQATT, CDR2 SNEGSKA (reference sequence). J lost 0 bases, V lost 0 bases, and 2 bases had no gene match. CDR3 sequence (DNA): TGCAGTGCTAGAGATCTAGCGGGTAGCACAGATACGCAGTATTTT. Translated: CSARDLAGSTDTQYF.